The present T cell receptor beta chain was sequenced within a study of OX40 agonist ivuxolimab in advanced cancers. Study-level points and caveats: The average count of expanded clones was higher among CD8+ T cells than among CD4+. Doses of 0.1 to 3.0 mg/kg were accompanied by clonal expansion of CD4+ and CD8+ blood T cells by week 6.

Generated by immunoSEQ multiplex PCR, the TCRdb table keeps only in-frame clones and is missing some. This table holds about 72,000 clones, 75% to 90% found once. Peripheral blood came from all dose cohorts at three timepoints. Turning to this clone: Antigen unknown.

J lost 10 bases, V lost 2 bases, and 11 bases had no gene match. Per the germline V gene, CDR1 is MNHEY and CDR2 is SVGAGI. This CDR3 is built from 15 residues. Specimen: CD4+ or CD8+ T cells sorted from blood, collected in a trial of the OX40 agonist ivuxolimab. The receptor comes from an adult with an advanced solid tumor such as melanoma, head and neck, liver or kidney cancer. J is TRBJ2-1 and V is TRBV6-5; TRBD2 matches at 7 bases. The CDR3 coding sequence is TGTGCCAGCAGTTACGGCGGAGGGAGGGCCGGGGAGCAGTTCTTC. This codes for CASSYGGGRAGEQFF.